These 19 T cell receptor beta chains were sequenced from one sample in a study of naive and memory T cell subsets. The beta constant-region primer was an equimolar mix of two oligonucleotides covering TRBC1 and TRBC2. The ligated cDNA underwent four PCR rounds using SP2 and nested alpha and beta constant-region primers. Using its own MiXCR run on the UMI-ligation and nested PCR reads, TCRdb lists one record per CDR3 protein. There are 100,000 to 150,000 distinct CDR3 sequences in the sample; roughly 36% occur only once, and approximately 0.9% lies in the top ten. Sequencing used central memory CD4+ T cells from blood. Receptors were obtained from a human donor in good health.

The chain recombines TRBV29-1 with TRBJ2-7; TRBD2 is a possible D gene (5 bases). Trimming took 4 bases from V and 2 from J, leaving 12 bases between them. The CDR3 length is 13 residues. CDR1 is SQVTM, CDR2 ANQGSEA, per germline. For the CDR3, the DNA is TGCAGCGTTGCTCAGACGGGGACCTACGAGCAGTACTTC. Encoded protein: CSVAQTGTYEQYF.

CDR3: CASSPDPIRNQPQHF. In nucleotides, the CDR3 is TGTGCCAGCAGCCCTGACCCCATCAGGAATCAGCCCCAGCATTTT. The chain recombines TRBV7-2 with TRBJ1-5; D gene uncertain. Per germline, CDR1 SGHTA and CDR2 FQGNSA. The CDR3 is made up of 15 amino acids. The V and J ends lost 5 bases and 4 bases respectively, with 15 bases between them.

The genes are TRBV6-2 or TRBV6-3 and TRBJ1-1; perhaps TRBD1 as D (6 bases). Germline loops: CDR1 MNHEY, CDR2 SVGEGT. Trimming removed 8 bases at V and 1 base at J, with 11 bases between. There are 13 residues in the CDR3. The CDR3 is CASLKTGNTEAFF. CDR3 bases: TGTGCCAGCCTAAAGACAGGGAACACTGAAGCTTTCTTT.

The chain combines TRBV12-3 or TRBV12-4 with TRBJ2-5; weak D call: TRBD1 (6 bases). This CDR3 has 13 residues. Trimming left V 5 bases short and J 5 bases short, with 12 bases between. DNA of the CDR3: TGTGCCAGCAGTCCAACAGGGTCCGAGACCCAGTACTTC. Its translation: CASSPTGSETQYF.

In its sample, this clonotype was seen many times. The rearrangement links TRBV5-6 to TRBJ1-1, with 11 bases fitting TRBD1. The CDR3 spans 16 residues. J lost 9 bases, V lost 4 bases, and 14 bases had no gene match. Germline-derived CDR1 and CDR2 are SGHDT and YYEEEE. The DNA of the CDR3 is TGTGCCAGCAGCCTCCCCTCCGGGACAGGGGGAGGAAAAGCTTTCTTT. This encodes CASSLPSGTGGGKAFF. Using reference TRBV5-6 and TRBJ1-1 for the parts outside the CDR3, the full variable domain is DAGVTQSPTHLIKTRGQQVTLRCSPKSGHDTVSWYQQALGQGPQFIFQYYEEEERQRGNFPDRFSGHQFPNYSSELNVNALLLGDSALYLCASSLPSGTGGGKAFFGQGTRLTVV.

The V call is TRBV3-1, the J call TRBJ2-7, with 10 bases fitting TRBD2. CDR1 is LGHDT and CDR2 is YNNKEL in the germline V gene (reference sequence). V lost 4 bases, J lost 6 bases, and 6 bases stayed unmatched. The CDR3 runs 14 residues. The CDR3 DNA reads as TGTGCCAGCAGCCGGCTAGCGGGAGCGCTCGAGCAGTACTTC. It specifies CASSRLAGALEQYF.

The V call is TRBV11-2, the J call TRBJ2-3; 10 positions agree with TRBD1. With V trimmed by 5 bases and J by 9 bases, 11 bases remained unmatched. Germline V CDR1 and CDR2: SGHAT, FQNNGV. The CDR3 is 15 amino acids. CDR3 bases: TGTGCCAGCAGCACCCGACAGGGGGCGCTTCAAACGCAGTATTTT. This codes for CASSTRQGALQTQYF.

CDR3 in amino acids: CASSPLAGGVDEQFF. CDR3 nucleotide sequence: TGCGCCAGCAGCCCTCTAGCGGGAGGGGTGGATGAGCAGTTCTTC. The chain recombines TRBV5-1 with TRBJ2-1, with TRBD2 identical over 12 bases. V was pared by 4 bases and J by 8 bases, with 7 bases of the junction left unmatched. Per the germline V gene, CDR1 is SGHRS and CDR2 is YFSETQ. This CDR3 is 15 amino acids long.

This clonotype came up a few times. The V gene is TRBV12-3 or TRBV12-4, the J gene TRBJ2-4; 9 nucleotides align to TRBD2. The V and J ends lost 6 bases and 7 bases, in that order; junction bases with no gene match: 19. The CDR3 runs to 18 residues. CDR3 in amino acids: CASSDLRTSVARGNIQYF. The DNA for the CDR3 is TGTGCCAGCAGCGATCTAAGGACTAGCGTTGCAAGGGGTAACATTCAGTACTTC.

This clonotype was seen more than once but under ten times. The rearrangement links TRBV29-1 to TRBJ2-7; 8 bases agree with TRBD2. After removal of 5 bases from V and 3 bases from J, the junction contained 12 bases not matched to a gene. Germline V CDR1 and CDR2: SQVTM, ANQGSEA. The CDR3 runs 15 residues. CDR3 sequence reads: CSVIQGQREHYEQYF. CDR3 coding DNA: TGCAGCGTTATACAGGGCCAGCGGGAGCACTACGAGCAGTACTTC.

This clonotype was counted between two and nine times. The DNA for the CDR3 is TGTGCCAGCAGCCAACTTTCTAGCACAGATACGCAGTATTTT. Translating it yields CASSQLSSTDTQYF. The V gene is TRBV3-1, the J gene TRBJ2-3; unclear D gene. Germline-derived CDR1 and CDR2 are LGHDT and YNNKEL (reference sequence). V was cut by 2 bases and J by 0 bases, with 6 bases left in between. The CDR3 spans 14 residues.

The chain links TRBV6-6 to TRBJ2-7, with D unclear. Germline V gene lookup returns CDR1 MNHNY and CDR2 SVGAGI (reference sequence). With 8 bases removed from V and 1 base from J, the gap between germline ends came to 15 bases. There are 14 residues in the CDR3. CDR3 DNA sequence: TGTGCCAGCCGAACCCCGCCACCTTCCTACGAGCAGTACTTC. Amino acid sequence: CASRTPPPSYEQYF.

This clonotype was detected once. This chain links TRBV7-2 with TRBJ1-2; D is unclear. V lost 3 bases to trimming and J lost 6 bases, with 11 bases between them. Germline loops: CDR1 SGHTA, CDR2 FQGNSA. There are 13 residues in the CDR3. CDR3 region: CASSLSRADGYTF. The CDR3 coding sequence is TGTGCCAGCAGCTTGAGTCGGGCCGATGGCTACACCTTC.

Only a few counts were recorded for this clonotype. The chain carries TRBV12-5 and TRBJ2-1; D gene uncertain. The CDR3 extends over 10 amino acids. Germline loops: CDR1 LGHNT, CDR2 FRNRAP. Trimming left V 6 bases short and J 11 bases short, with 8 bases between. The CDR3 coding sequence is TGTGCTAGTGGCGGCAAGCAGCAGTTCTTC. Its protein is CASGGKQQFF.

V gene TRBV25-1 combines with J gene TRBJ2-1; 8 nucleotides match TRBD1. V was clipped by 4 bases and J by 7 bases; unmatched bases: 6. Germline CDR1 reads MGHDK; CDR2 reads SYGVNS. The CDR3 is 14 residues long. CDR3 residues: CASSGAGGQNEQFF. CDR3 sequence (DNA): TGTGCCAGCAGTGGGGCAGGGGGCCAGAATGAGCAGTTCTTC. The variable domain in full, with the rest retrieved from reference TRBV25-1 and TRBJ2-1, is EADIYQTPRYLVIGTGKKITLECSQTMGHDKMYWYQQDPGMELHLIHYSYGVNSTEKGDLSSESTVSRIRTEHFPLTLESARPSHTSQYLCASSGAGGQNEQFFGPGTRLTVL.

The CDR3 spells CASSFPLTGEGEQYF. CDR3 nucleotide sequence: TGTGCCAGCAGCTTCCCCTTAACGGGGGAGGGCGAGCAGTACTTC. The genes are TRBV7-2 and TRBJ2-7; 7 nucleotides agree with TRBD2. This CDR3 is built from 15 residues. The ends lost 3 bases at V and 6 bases at J; junction bases unmatched: 11. Germline V CDR1 and CDR2: SGHTA, FQGNSA. The full variable domain, its missing parts supplied by reference TRBV7-2 and TRBJ2-7, is GAGVSQSPSNKVTEKGKDVELRCDPISGHTALYWYRQSLGQGLEFLIYFQGNSAPDKSGLPSDRFSAERTGGSVSTLTIQRTQQEDSAVYLCASSFPLTGEGEQYFGPGTRLTVT.

The chain has TRBV6-9 and TRBJ1-5; TRBD1 might be the D (5 bases). Germline V CDR1 and CDR2: MNHGY, SVAAGI. The V and J ends lost 6 bases and 0 bases respectively, with 9 bases between them. The CDR3 contains 14 residues. This CDR3 is CASRSGFSNQPQHF. The CDR3 DNA is TGTGCCAGCAGATCAGGGTTTAGCAATCAGCCCCAGCATTTT.

The rearrangement uses TRBV9 and TRBJ2-5; a possible D gene is TRBD1 (5 bases). The V end was cut by 1 base, the J end by 5 bases, with 9 bases between. The CDR3 contains 13 residues. Germline CDR1 SGDLS, CDR2 YYNGEE. Written as DNA, the CDR3 is TGTGCCAGCAGCGTATCAGGGCACGAGACCCAGTACTTC. It codes for CASSVSGHETQYF.

This chain uses TRBV3-1 with TRBJ2-3; no firm D call. Germline V gene data show CDR1 as LGHDT and CDR2 as YNNKEL (reference sequence). CDR3 length: 12 residues. V lost 1 base and J 7 bases, leaving 6 bases between the germline ends. The CDR3 spells CASSQVEHTQYF. For the CDR3, the DNA is TGTGCCAGCAGCCAAGTTGAGCATACGCAGTATTTT.